This is a list of T cell receptor beta chains from one sample in a study of blood T cell repertoires in COVID-19. Profiling relied on immunoSEQ multiplex PCR, and the TCRdb table lists in-frame clones only, not all of them. The sample gives 250,000 or so clones, about four fifths of which show up once; 1.9% is in the top ten. Sequenced: peripheral blood. The receptors were sampled from a man aged 25-45 years who had recovered from COVID-19. Both conserved end residues are part of each CDR3. A D gene is named only where the DNA matches it firmly. Size tells how often a clone was seen (once, few, many) or the class of an expanded clone, and some rows leave it out.

d_call,clone_size,v_call,j_call,cdr3_aa,cdr3_nt
-,-,TRBV29-1,TRBJ2-3,CSPRDTTTDTQYF,TGCAGCCCCCGGGACACCACCACAGATACGCAGTATTTT
TRBD2,few,TRBV28,TRBJ2-4,CASSSPGLRLAKNIQYF,TGTGCCAGCAGTTCCCCGGGACTAAGATTAGCCAAAAACATTCAGTACTTC
-,once,TRBV14,TRBJ2-7,CASSQDNYNEQYF,TGTGCCAGCAGCCAAGATAATTATAACGAGCAGTACTTC
-,-,TRBV19,TRBJ1-2,CASRSQQGDHGYTF,TGTGCCAGTAGGAGCCAACAGGGTGATCATGGCTACACCTTC
TRBD2,-,TRBV27,TRBJ2-3,CASSFLSARGVTDTQYF,TGTGCCAGCAGTTTTTTATCCGCGCGGGGGGTTACAGATACGCAGTATTTT
TRBD1,-,TRBV7-8,TRBJ1-6,CASSRDRVYNSPLHF,TGTGCCAGCAGCAGGGACAGGGTCTATAATTCACCCCTCCACTTT
-,once,TRBV5-1,TRBJ1-1,CASSLDGVRTEAFF,TGCGCCAGCAGCTTGGATGGCGTGCGGACTGAAGCTTTCTTT
-,-,TRBV5-1,TRBJ2-1,CASSLVSGGGALNEQFF,TGCGCCAGCAGCTTGGTCAGCGGAGGGGGGGCGTTAAATGAGCAGTTCTTC
-,-,TRBV5-6,TRBJ1-2,CASSLEPTPGYTF,TGTGCCAGCAGCTTAGAGCCAACGCCGGGCTACACCTTC
-,-,TRBV12-3/TRBV12-4,TRBJ1-5,CASSLSRDQPQHF,TGTGCCAGCAGTTTAAGTCGGGATCAGCCCCAGCATTTT
-,few,TRBV6-5,TRBJ2-1,CASRRSSSVGNEQFF,TGTGCCAGCAGGCGTTCTAGTTCCGTAGGCAATGAGCAGTTCTTC
TRBD1,-,TRBV13,TRBJ2-5,CASSKTGQAIQETQYF,TGTGCCAGCAGCAAGACGGGACAGGCGATACAAGAGACCCAGTACTTC